In its sample, the clone carrying this T cell receptor beta chain was seen once. The data are from a study of shared clonotypes between healthy human individuals. Authors' data handling: Junction-only immunoSEQ sequences carried no quality scores, so filtering differed. The data were produced by immunoSEQ multiplex PCR, yet TCRdb's version contains in-frame clones alone and is incomplete. The V and J calls and clone size come from that table; D and trimming were worked out from the DNA. The table has some 2.1 million clones, 95% seen once. The TCR comes from a man aged 18 to 30 in good health. Material for sequencing was naive CD4+ T cells sorted from blood. Indicated subset: CD45RA+ positively selected.

CDR3 sequence reads: CSVVRGDYGYTF. The CDR3 nucleotides are TGCAGCGTTGTACGAGGGGACTATGGCTACACCTTC. This chain uses TRBV29-1 with TRBJ1-2, with D possibly being TRBD1 (5 bases). The V and J ends lost 4 bases and 3 bases respectively, with 9 bases between them. The CDR3 length is 12 residues. Germline assignment: CDR1 SQVTM and CDR2 ANQGSEA.